This T cell receptor beta chain was recorded in a study of blood T cell repertoires in COVID-19 (dated by TCRdb to the early 2020s). With regard to the full study: Collaborator samples came from the United States, Italy and Spain and covered acute and convalescent phases of COVID-19. A de-identified subject ID, COVID-19 status, age in years and sex were almost always included in the sample metadata. Samples came from the ongoing ImmuneRACE study (first 160 participants) plus 1,254 subjects from 6 global collaborators. Where available, HLA class I and class II types were taken from metadata supplied by the sample provider and were not determined by assay-based typing. A freely available public database, intended as a resource for researchers studying the immune response to SARS-CoV-2, is where the repertoires were released. Subjects who had been exposed to COVID-19, were actively infected with it, or had recovered from it provided the deeply sampled blood TCRbeta repertoires that made up the dataset. The prospective study material was composed of cDNA or gDNA derived from T cells, B-cell-depleted T cells, or PBMCs.

What the authors observed across the whole study: The quantity of clinical and demographic metadata differed by source and by participant and was supplied without curation.

Participants in the prospective study were aged roughly 18 to 100 years, lived in under 30 United States geographic areas, and enrolled through a virtual design. In the prospective study, participants were assigned to cohorts based on the clinical history participants reported in a screening survey and a study questionnaire. For ImmuneRACE Cohort 3, a participant was defined as recovered based on two consecutive negative NP/OP PCR tests, clearance by a healthcare professional, or resolution of symptoms. Each participant in the prospective study had whole blood, serum and a nasopharyngeal or oropharyngeal swab collected by mobile phlebotomists. Additional blood draws and questionnaires over an approximately two-month period could optionally be provided by prospective study participants. Blood samples from the prospective study were shipped frozen or at room temperature prior to DNA extraction. TCRbeta CDR3 regions were amplified from genomic DNA using the immunoSEQ Assay, a bias-controlled multiplex PCR. From the authors' description of their analysis: The number of nucleated cells in each sample was estimated from the amplification of reference gene primers within the assay. To quantify the absolute abundance of each unique TCRbeta CDR3 rearrangement, sequence reads were collapsed and filtered. For each sample, productive Simpson clonality was calculated as the square root of Simpson's diversity index over productive rearrangements. This is the immuneACCESS table as TCRdb keeps it, with only in-frame sequences that have V and J called. A part of the clones is gone; compared with another copy, unresolved V genes explain less than half, and the rest is unexplained. Clone size and V and J calls were adopted from that table, with D and trimming inferred from the DNA. Across this sample there are around 250,000 clones, with about 89% seen only once. The ten largest clones add up to over 4% of the sample.

The junction shows trimming of 4 bases on V and 13 bases on J, and the gene matches do not reach 12 bases of it. Looking up the germline V gene yields CDR1 SGHRS and CDR2 YFSETQ. The CDR3 runs 13 amino acids, cysteine and phenylalanine included. Of all the DNA, just the CDR3 is kept, 39 bases in frame from base 1. Turning to this clone: Its antigen is unknown. No base quality information exists; no much larger clone differs at one position.

The sequence was obtained from a woman aged 25 to 39 who had recovered from COVID-19. The chain is assembled from TRBV5-1 and TRBJ1-2, with 8 bases matching TRBD1. The sample was PBMCs or T cells enriched from blood (not recorded which). The CDR3 amino acid sequence is: CASSLLDRAEFTF. The bases are TGCGCCAGCAGCCTCTTGGACAGGGCGGAATTCACCTTC.